These 7 T cell receptor beta chains originate from one sample sequenced in a study of molecular identifiers for immune sequencing clone quantification. TCRdb reprocessed the PCR reads via MiXCR and lists one record per CDR3 protein. The data show 37,000 or so distinct CDR3 sequences, with about a fifth seen just once and approximately 6.4% held by the top ten. Sample: naive CD8+ T cells from blood, with Jurkat cell RNA spiked in. Subset reported: FACS-sorted CD8+CD4-CCR7+CD45RA+ naive T cells. These receptors all stem from a human donor in good health. Some libraries in this study had Jurkat cell RNA spiked in.

The chain uses TRBV23-1 and TRBJ2-5; no firm D call. TRBV23-1 is annotated as an ORF whose role is uncertain. V was pared by 0 bases and J by 4 bases, with 6 bases between. CDR3 length equals 13 residues. CDR3 amino acids: CASSQSFPETQYF. Written as DNA, the CDR3 is TGCGCCAGCAGTCAATCGTTCCCAGAGACCCAGTACTTC.

The genes are TRBV13 and TRBJ2-7; D not resolved. The germline CDR1 and CDR2 sequences are PRHDT and FYEKMQ (reference sequence). The CDR3 spans 11 residues. Trimming removed 4 bases at V and 4 bases at J, with 5 bases between. CDR3 sequence: CASSSQYEQYF. CDR3 bases: TGTGCCAGCAGCTCCCAGTACGAGCAGTACTTC.

The table lists this clonotype with many counts. The gene calls are TRBV5-1 and TRBJ2-7; perhaps TRBD1 as D (5 bases). Germline CDR1 reads SGHRS; CDR2 reads YFSETQ. Between the trimmed V and J ends, which lost 0 bases and 2 bases, there was a span of 12 bases. CDR3 length: 15 amino acids. The CDR3 sequence is CASSLVPDSTYEQYF. DNA of the CDR3: TGCGCCAGCAGCTTGGTTCCTGACAGTACCTACGAGCAGTACTTC.

This clonotype was recorded at least ten times. The chain has TRBV6-5 and TRBJ2-7; TRBD2 agrees at 14 bases. After removal of 4 bases from V and 6 bases from J, the junction contained 14 bases not matched to a gene. In germline, CDR1 is MNHEY, CDR2 SVGAGI. The CDR3 is 18 residues long. The CDR3 is CASSFLGQTSGRAFEQYF. Written as DNA, the CDR3 is TGTGCCAGCAGTTTTCTGGGACAGACTAGCGGGAGGGCCTTCGAGCAGTACTTC.

By proportion, this clonotype is medium-sized. As DNA, the CDR3 is TGTGCCCATTACGACCGGGACACCAACAATGAGCAGTTCTTC. Translated, it gives CAHYDRDTNNEQFF. This rearrangement joins TRBV5-4 to TRBJ2-1, with a tentative D call TRBD1 (6 bases). The germline V gene has CDR1 SGHNT and CDR2 YYREEE (reference sequence). The germline V and J ends were trimmed by 10 bases and 5 bases, with 19 bases remaining between them. This CDR3 spans 14 amino acids.

This clonotype was observed many times. The V gene is TRBV9, the J gene TRBJ2-2; 9 bases match TRBD2. After removal of 0 bases from V and 2 bases from J, the junction contained 5 bases not matched to a gene. The germline V gene has CDR1 SGDLS and CDR2 YYNGEE. CDR3 length: 17 residues. CDR3 sequence (DNA): TGTGCCAGCAGCGTAGGAAAGCGGGAGGCCAACACCGGGGAGCTGTTTTTT. Amino acid sequence: CASSVGKREANTGELFF.

A remark on this clonotype: A much more abundant neighbour one base away suggests this may be a read error. V usage is TRBV7-2 and J usage is TRBJ2-6; the D is unclear. Germline V gene lookup returns CDR1 SGHTA and CDR2 FQGNSA. The length of the CDR3 is 16 residues. This chain's CDR3 is CASSSPEESGVNVLTF. CDR3 nucleotide sequence: TGTGCCAGCAGCTCTCCCGAGGAATCTGGGGTCAACGTCCTGACTTTC. The complete variable domain, with remaining parts taken from reference TRBV7-2 and TRBJ2-6, reads GAGVSQSPSNKVTEKGKDVELRCDPISGHTALYWYRQSLGQGLEFLIYFQGNSAPDKSGLPSDRFSAERTGGSVSTLTIQRTQQEDSAVYLCASSSPEESGVNVLTFGAGSRLTVL.